The 24 T cell receptor beta chains presented below share a single source sample, sequenced in a study of immune evolution from preneoplasia to lung adenocarcinoma. The protocol was immunoSEQ multiplex PCR, while the TCRdb copy is restricted to in-frame clones and leaves out a portion. The table includes about 4,500 clones, 70% to 80% detected once. The sample taken for sequencing was FFPE invasive lung adenocarcinoma tissue. Every receptor here comes from a person aged 35 to 59 with lung adenocarcinoma. Some clones in this sample may be carry-over from other donors' samples.

This clone occurred a few times. This chain connects TRBV4-1 to TRBJ2-3; D may be TRBD1 (5 bases). V dropped 0 bases and J dropped 5 bases, with 15 bases sitting between them. The CDR3 consists of 16 residues. The germline gives CDR1 MGHRA, CDR2 YSYEKL. CDR3 nucleotide sequence: TGCGCCAGCAGCCAAGAAGTTCAGGGCTGGGGAGATACGCAGTATTTT. Translation gives CASSQEVQGWGDTQYF.

V usage is TRBV11-2 and J usage is TRBJ2-2; possible D gene TRBD1, 6 bases. The CDR3 runs to 15 residues. Germline values: CDR1 SGHAT, CDR2 FQNNGV. V lost 0 bases to trimming and J lost 7 bases, with 12 bases between them. The CDR3 loop is CASSLEGGIGGELFF. CDR3 coding DNA: TGTGCCAGCAGCTTAGAAGGGGGTATCGGCGGGGAGCTGTTTTTT. Full variable domain (remainder filled in from reference TRBV11-2 and TRBJ2-2): EAGVAQSPRYKIIEKRQSVAFWCNPISGHATLYWYQQILGQGPKLLIQFQNNGVVDDSQLPKDRFSAERLKGVDSTLKIQPAKLEDSAVYLCASSLEGGIGGELFFGEGSRLTVL.

The chain couples TRBV7-8 to TRBJ2-3; D ambiguous. CDR3 length equals 16 residues. Germline V gives CDR1 SGHVS, CDR2 FQNEAQ. V dropped 2 bases and J dropped 10 bases, with 22 bases sitting between them. The CDR3 sequence is CASSLWLIMSESPQYF. Here the CDR3 DNA reads TGTGCCAGCAGCTTATGGTTGATAATGTCGGAGTCCCCGCAGTATTTT.

The gene calls are TRBV4-1 and TRBJ1-5, with TRBD1 as a possible D gene (5 bases). The CDR3 is made up of 15 amino acids. Trimming removed 2 bases from V and 3 bases from J, with 11 bases in between. Germline CDR1 MGHRA, CDR2 YSYEKL. DNA of the CDR3: TGCGCCAGCAGCCAACGGGACGTCTTCAATCAGCCCCAGCATTTT. Translation gives CASSQRDVFNQPQHF.

The J gene is TRBJ2-5, the V gene TRBV5-4, with D possibly TRBD2 on 7 matching bases. The J call is in doubt because the DNA end fits TRBJ2-7 better. CDR1 and CDR2 from the germline V gene are SGHNT and YYREEE (reference sequence). The CDR3 loop spans 15 amino acids. CDR3 amino acids: CASSWTAGSSYEQYF. The CDR3 DNA sequence: TGTGCCAGCAGTTGGACAGCGGGGAGCTCCTACGAGCAGTACTTC.

The chain carries TRBV18 and TRBJ2-1, with a weak D call TRBD1 (6 bases). V shed 4 bases and J shed 5 bases, with 18 bases lying between them. CDR1 is KGHSH, CDR2 LQKENI, per germline. The CDR3 extends over 16 amino acids. The CDR3 region is CASSHGTAGADNEQFF. CDR3 coding DNA: TGTGCCAGCTCACACGGTACGGCAGGGGCTGACAATGAGCAGTTCTTC.

V gene TRBV9 combines with J gene TRBJ2-7; no clear D gene. Trimming left V 0 bases short and J 1 base short, with 11 bases between. The CDR3 has 15 residues. Germline V CDR1 and CDR2: SGDLS, YYNGEE. The CDR3 protein is CASSVAPGTSYEQYF. The CDR3 DNA reads as TGTGCCAGCAGCGTAGCTCCAGGTACTTCCTACGAGCAGTACTTC.

The chain joins TRBV18 to TRBJ2-1, with TRBD2 identical over 9 bases. Looked up from germline, CDR1 is KGHSH and CDR2 is LQKENI. V gave up 2 bases and J gave up 5 bases; unmatched junction bases: 7. CDR3 length equals 16 residues. CDR3 in amino acids: CASSPTGTSLNNEQFF. The CDR3 DNA reads TGTGCCAGCTCACCAACCGGGACTAGCTTAAACAATGAGCAGTTCTTC.

The rearrangement joins TRBV27 to TRBJ1-1; D is undetermined. The CDR3 spans 12 residues. Between the trimmed V and J ends, which lost 6 bases and 10 bases, there was a span of 15 bases. Germline CDR1 MNHEY, CDR2 SMNVEV (reference sequence). CDR3 loop: CASRPSSGRAFF. The CDR3 region has the DNA TGTGCCAGCAGGCCAAGTTCAGGTAGAGCTTTCTTT.

The rearrangement uses TRBV23-1 and TRBJ1-5, with TRBD1 as a possible D gene (5 bases). TRBV23-1 is treated as an ORF (open reading frame) with a function not yet certain. The CDR3 is 14 amino acids. Trimming left V 6 bases short and J 1 base short, with 10 bases between. CDR3 residues: CASRAGKSNQPQHF. The CDR3 DNA sequence: TGCGCCAGCAGGGCAGGGAAAAGCAATCAGCCCCAGCATTTT.

Here the CDR3 DNA reads TGTGCCAGCAGCGCCCTTCCTGATGGCTACACCTTC. It yields the protein CASSALPDGYTF. V is TRBV6-5 and J is TRBJ1-2; D gene uncertain. This CDR3 contains 12 residues. V lost 6 bases, J lost 6 bases, and 11 bases lay in between. Germline V CDR1 and CDR2: MNHEY, SVGAGI.

On this clone: An end of the junction does not agree with germline; a read error may underlie this. The chain couples TRBV6-1 to TRBJ2-1, with no clear D. Germline assignment: CDR1 MNHNS and CDR2 SASEGT. The CDR3 spans 11 residues. CDR3 DNA sequence: TGTGCCAGCAAAGTGATCAATGGGCAGTTCTTC. Amino acids: CASKVINGQFF.

The V gene is TRBV9, the J gene TRBJ1-1; 7 nucleotides line up with TRBD1. There are 13 residues in the CDR3. CDR1 is SGDLS and CDR2 is YYNGEE in the germline V gene. V trimming: 5 bases; J trimming: 10 bases; junction bases outside the gene matches: 11. The CDR3 protein is CASSIDRAGRAFF. In nucleotides, the CDR3 is TGTGCCAGCAGTATAGACAGGGCTGGGCGAGCTTTCTTT.

The chain joins TRBV5-6 to TRBJ2-7; D is unresolved. V was cut by 1 base and J by 4 bases, with 6 bases left in between. Germline loops: CDR1 SGHDT, CDR2 YYEEEE. The CDR3 totals 12 residues. The CDR3 DNA follows: TGTGCCAGCAGCTTGAAGGATTACGAGCAGTACTTC. Amino acids: CASSLKDYEQYF.

The gene calls are TRBV5-6 and TRBJ2-5; 12 positions match TRBD1. The CDR3 is made up of 17 amino acids. The trim removed 3 bases at V and 5 bases at J, leaving 11 bases unmatched. Germline V gene sequence: CDR1 SGHDT, CDR2 YYEEEE. CDR3 DNA: TGTGCCAGCAGCTCGGCCGGGACAGGGGGCATTTCGGAGACCCAGTACTTC. As protein: CASSSAGTGGISETQYF.

The rearrangement links TRBV19 to TRBJ2-7, with D uncertain. The V gene lost 3 bases and the J gene lost 1 base, with 7 bases spanning the gap. CDR1 is LNHDA, CDR2 SQIVND, per germline (reference sequence). The CDR3 is 13 residues long. CDR3 DNA: TGTGCCAGTAGTATGAGGTTATCCTACGAGCAGTACTTC. Translated, it gives CASSMRLSYEQYF. The full variable domain, its missing parts supplied by reference TRBV19 and TRBJ2-7, is DGGITQSPKYLFRKEGQNVTLSCEQNLNHDAMYWYRQDPGQGLRLIYYSQIVNDFQKGDIAEGYSVSREKKESFPLTVTSAQKNPTAFYLCASSMRLSYEQYFGPGTRLTVT.

The CDR3 DNA reads as TGTGCCAGCAGCCAAAATAAGCGGGGGTGGGAGACCCAGTACTTC. Amino acid sequence: CASSQNKRGWETQYF. The chain is built from TRBV5-6 and TRBJ2-5; 8 positions agree with TRBD2. The CDR3 length is 15 residues. V dropped 4 bases and J dropped 5; count of bases not matched to a gene: 10. Germline loops: CDR1 SGHDT, CDR2 YYEEEE.

This clone was detected only a few times. The chain links TRBV7-8 to TRBJ2-5, with 11 bases lining up with TRBD2. V dropped 3 bases and J dropped 4; count of bases not matched to a gene: 1. CDR1 is SGHVS and CDR2 is FQNEAQ in the germline V gene. This CDR3 has 14 amino acids. The CDR3 spells CASSFSGRGETQYF. The CDR3 DNA follows: TGTGCCAGCAGCTTTAGCGGGAGGGGAGAGACCCAGTACTTC. Using reference TRBV7-8 and TRBJ2-5 for the parts outside the CDR3, the full variable domain is GAGVSQSPRYKVAKRGQDVALRCDPISGHVSLFWYQQALGQGPEFLTYFQNEAQLDKSGLPSDRFFAERPEGSVSTLKIQRTQQEDSAVYLCASSFSGRGETQYFGPGTRLLVL.

This clone turned up a few times. This chain links TRBV7-9 with TRBJ2-1; no reliable D call. V was cut by 2 bases and J by 6 bases, with 5 bases left in between. The CDR3 totals 12 residues. The germline gives CDR1 SEHNR, CDR2 FQNEAQ (reference sequence). The CDR3 DNA follows: TGTGCCAGCAGCTTAACGGTCAATGAGCAGTTCTTC. Translation: CASSLTVNEQFF.

CDR3 in amino acids: CASSSGQGGSYEQYF. The DNA of the CDR3 is TGTGCCAGCAGCTCGGGACAGGGAGGATCCTACGAGCAGTACTTC. This chain joins TRBV7-8 and TRBJ2-7; 9 bases are a match to TRBD1. The CDR3 consists of 15 residues. Germline assignment: CDR1 SGHVS and CDR2 FQNEAQ. Germline trimming cut 4 bases from V and 1 base from J; bases unmatched to any gene: 5.

The CDR3 DNA reads TGTGCCACCAGCAGAGACGGGACTTCCTACGAGCAGTACTTC. Translation: CATSRDGTSYEQYF. The genes are TRBV15 and TRBJ2-7; maybe TRBD2 (6 bases). CDR1 is LNHNV, CDR2 YYDKDF, per germline (reference sequence). V lost 0 bases to trimming and J lost 1 base, with 7 bases between them. The CDR3 consists of 14 residues.

The V gene is TRBV29-1, the J gene TRBJ2-1, with 11 bases fitting TRBD2. The CDR3 consists of 13 residues. Per the germline V gene, CDR1 is SQVTM and CDR2 is ANQGSEA. Losses at the gene ends were 5 bases for V and 8 bases for J; bases not matched to a gene: 5. The CDR3 is CSVQTSGSYEQFF. The CDR3 DNA reads TGCAGCGTTCAAACTAGCGGGAGCTATGAGCAGTTCTTC.

The chain employs TRBV5-1 and TRBJ1-2; a possible D gene is TRBD1 (6 bases). The CDR3 extends over 12 amino acids. V lost 5 bases, J lost 12 bases, and 17 bases lay in between. The germline CDR1 and CDR2 sequences are SGHRS and YFSETQ. The CDR3 here is CASSTDSGQHTF. CDR3 sequence (DNA): TGCGCCAGCAGTACGGACAGCGGGCAGCACACCTTC.

The chain's CDR3 is CAWTNEGMDSPLHF. CDR3 DNA sequence: TGTGCCTGGACGAACGAAGGGATGGATTCACCCCTCCACTTT. This sequence joins TRBV30 and TRBJ1-6; no clear D gene. The CDR3 runs to 14 residues. V lost 4 bases and J 8 bases, leaving 15 bases between the germline ends. In germline, CDR1 is GTSNPN, CDR2 SVGIG (reference sequence).